This TCR beta chain was recovered during a study of cytomegalovirus exposure and HLA in healthy donors. Comment on this clone: No antigen is known for it.

The germline CDR1 and CDR2 sequences are SGDLS and YYNGEE. The CDR3 spans 18 residues. V lost 0 bases to trimming and J lost 8 bases; unmatched junction nucleotides: 15. Primers: 60 Vbeta forward and 13 Jbeta reverse. The method was immunoSEQ multiplex PCR; TCRdb's version includes in-frame clones alone and lacks a portion of them. Among about 200,000 clones listed, more than 65% were seen once. Study conclusions and caveats: A later analysis showed HLA-associated TCR beta chains outstripping equally common others in clonal expansion. Per published reports, the classifier diagnosed cytomegalovirus status with high specificity and sensitivity.

The origin of this receptor is a woman aged 30 to 39 in good health and CMV-seronegative. The rearrangement links TRBV9 to TRBJ1-1; 11 nucleotides match TRBD1. Sequenced sample: PBMCs. CDR3 nucleotides: TGTGCCAGCAGCGTAGGCCTCCGAAGGGGACAGGGGGTCGCGGAAGCTTTCTTT. Encoded protein: CASSVGLRRGQGVAEAFF.